The present entry profiles one T cell receptor beta chain with its context. As yet, its antigen is unknown. The PCR used 60 Vbeta and 13 Jbeta primers. Sequenced by immunoSEQ multiplex PCR; TCRdb stores in-frame clones only, minus some. Found here are around 170,000 clones, 84% of them singletons; the top ten hold 0.38%. This record belongs to a study of cytomegalovirus exposure and HLA in healthy donors. In the study overall: In an earlier analysis, 90 million to 130 million unique TCR beta sequences were found from some 170 million T cells. General study points: Most of the CMV-associated TCR beta chains (in a later analysis) appeared to be HLA-restricted. HLA allele associations emerged for roughly 17,000 TCR beta sequences in a later analysis, at 0.05 false discovery rate.

Sequencing was carried out using PBMCs. The TCR comes from a boy aged 2 to 10 in good health and CMV-seronegative.

CDR3 protein: CASSENRDYGYTF. The CDR3 coding sequence is TGCGCCAGCAGTGAGAACAGGGACTATGGCTACACCTTC. The genes are TRBV10-1 and TRBJ1-2; perhaps TRBD1 as D (6 bases). The V gene lost 2 bases and the J gene lost 3 bases, with 7 bases spanning the gap. The CDR3 extends over 13 amino acids. The germline V gene encodes CDR1 WNHNN and CDR2 SYGVQD (reference sequence).